The present T cell receptor (beta chain) was sequenced within a study of T-cell memory formation after mild COVID-19 (dated by TCRdb to the early 2020s). For the wider study: Most TCR sequence clusters were specific to one of the two donors. The cohort comprised two young, previously healthy adult volunteers, one female and one male. Longitudinal TCRalpha and TCRbeta repertoire sequencing tracked T-cell clones expanding and contracting after mild COVID-19 in two donors.

From the cysteine through the phenylalanine, the CDR3 covers 13 amino acids. The entry retains the CDR3 DNA only, 39 bases that are in frame from base 1. The trim is 7 bases for V and 0 bases for J, with a gap of 4 bases between the germline ends. This clonotype appeared a few times. The antigen this receptor binds is unknown. No much larger clone is present one base from it, and per-base qualities are unavailable. Ficoll-Paque density gradient centrifugation was the method used to isolate PBMCs. Overall study results and their limits: SARS-CoV-2 specificity of the second-wave clones peaking on day 37 was not confirmed. Some responding clones were found in pre-infection memory, which suggests that pre-existing cross-reactive memory T cells took part in the SARS-CoV-2 response. Clones contracting from day 15 to 85 had balanced CD4/CD8 phenotypes, while a second wave expanding from day 15 to 37 was biased towards CD4+. Contracting CD4+ clones turned up mainly in the CM and EM memory subsets, whereas EMRA was where CD8+ clones were enriched. The study covered only two mild cases, and larger cohorts including severe cases with pre-infection samples were considered necessary.

The instrument was an Illumina NovaSeq 6000. TCRalpha and TCRbeta cDNA libraries were constructed by 5'RACE with constant-segment primers, with sample barcodes and unique molecular identifiers being introduced. RNA was extracted from every sample with Trizol reagent. Library amplification was performed in two PCR steps, and a second sample barcode and Illumina TruSeq adapters were introduced in the second step. Libraries were sequenced on an Illumina NovaSeq with 2 x 150 bp paired-end reads. Per the source publication's procedure: Demultiplexing of reads and collapsing into UMI-guided consensus sequences were performed with migec v1.2.7. Using mixcr v2.1.11, UMI consensuses were aligned to TRA and TRB V and J templates and then assembled into clonotypes. Clonotypes were classified as expanded or contracted when called significant by both edgeR and NoisET, with noise models trained on biological replicates. For edgeR calls, the thresholds were a false discovery rate-adjusted p below 0.01 and a log2 fold-change of 1. As an exploratory analysis of dynamics, PCA with hierarchical clustering was applied to max-normalized trajectories of the 1000 most abundant clonotypes. Each responding clone was given a CD4 or CD8 phenotype based on the CD4+ and CD8+ repertoires, which had been sequenced separately. The public sequencing data were trimmed at Q25 with fastp and processed into clonotypes with MiXCR by TCRdb, which kept only in-frame beta chains. Under each unique CDR3 protein, matching rows form one entry showing the most common genes and DNA. The V and J calls shown here were made by TCRdb, not taken from the authors' results. This sample has approximately 45,000 distinct CDR3 sequences in its table, and 5.5% to 8.5% of those were observed once. 0.6% to 1% of the sample is held by the ten biggest clonotypes.

The TCR comes from an adult who had mild COVID-19 (a few samples of this study predate the infection). The sample titles of this study are shuffled in the database, so cell type and time point are left out. Sample: PBMCs or a T cell subset sorted from them (not recorded which). The chain employs TRBV12-3 or TRBV12-4 and TRBJ1-6, with the identity of the D gene unclear. CDR3 loop: CASMDSYNSPLHF. The DNA is TGTGCCAGCATGGACTCCTATAATTCACCCCTCCACTTT.